Here is one T cell receptor beta chain with its context. No antigen is known for it. The assay was immunoSEQ multiplex PCR, and TCRdb's table has in-frame clones only and misses some. The table includes 70,000 to 80,000 clones, 90% detected once. The data are from a study of T cell clones after liver transplantation. Study-level findings and limits: A significant post-transplant drop in circulating graft-donor-reactive CD4 TCRbeta sequences occurred in most of the 8 subjects.

The germline V gene encodes CDR1 MDHEN and CDR2 SYDVKM. The V and J ends lost 3 bases and 3 bases, in that order; junction bases with no gene match: 4. This CDR3 comprises 15 residues. This clonotype originated in a human donor who received a liver transplant. Sequenced here: CD4+ T cells from blood, sampled before liver transplant. The chain combines TRBV28 with TRBJ2-7, with TRBD1 matching over 11 bases. For the CDR3, the DNA is TGTGCCAGCAGTTTCTCCGGGACAGGGGGCTACGAGCAGTACTTC. This gives the protein CASSFSGTGGYEQYF. Filled out from reference TRBV28 and TRBJ2-7, the complete variable domain reads DVKVTQSSRYLVKRTGEKVFLECVQDMDHENMFWYRQDPGLGLRLIYFSYDVKMKEKGDIPEGYSVSREKKERFSLILESASTNQTSMYLCASSFSGTGGYEQYFGPGTRLTVT.